The T cell receptor beta chain described here comes from a study of cytomegalovirus exposure and HLA in healthy donors (dated by TCRdb to the late 2010s). In terms of the full investigation: An earlier analysis of 587 of the donors reported about 280 Gb of sequence data and approximately 120 million unique TCR beta sequences obtained from about 180 million T cells. An early release that covered around 590 HLA-typed donors contained around 300 gigabases of sequencing data and around 85 million unique TCR sequences. The genetic ancestry cluster associated with self-reported Caucasian donors included about four fifths of the 300 to 400 genotyped donors. The aim of the study was to test whether cataloging public T cell receptors could identify signatures of past pathogen exposure. The study profiled the T cell repertoires of 500 to 800 subjects by immunosequencing and related them to cytomegalovirus serostatus. Along with the approximately 620-subject first cohort, a separate validation cohort of over a hundred different subjects was used. To predict cytomegalovirus infection status, the study combined high-throughput TCR immunosequencing, statistical association of individual TCRs with disease status, and machine learning. A later analysis re-examined previously published TCR beta repertoires from over 500 donors and added high-resolution HLA genotyping to investigate patterns of TCR occurrence. In the later analysis, no new phenotypic data were used to find candidate immune exposures; instead, reliance was placed on TCR beta sequences and their occurrence across donors. To decide whether each TCR beta V gene segment behaved as functional or pseudogenic, an earlier analysis of fewer than 750 of the donors relied on high-throughput TCR beta sequencing. Alongside the repertoire data, information on donor age, sex, ethnicity and CMV serostatus was compiled. In a later genetic analysis, genome-wide SNP genotypes for about three fifths of the 666 donors were used, and that subset was treated as a discovery cohort. Every discovery cohort repertoire had been produced on one sequencing platform. Both class I and class II loci were covered by HLA typing, at four-digit resolution. The number of donors typed differed by locus, with about 629-630 for A, B, C, DRB1 and DQB1, 522 for DQA1, approximately 580 for DPA1, and around 430 for DPB1. Roughly five DR-DQ haplotypes were handled as single units for association and clustering because linkage in the cohort was strong. Among about 360 genotyped donors of the cohort, an average of 235,054 unique TCR beta nucleotide sequences were sequenced per donor, roughly 20% of them non-productive. Study-level results and caveats: A later genetic analysis associated a missense DCLRE1C variant with V-gene and J-gene trimming of TCR beta chains, and an independent cohort replicated the association. A group of highly shared sequence variants was considered likely to be a technical artifact of the sequencing pipeline. According to a later analysis, most CMV-associated TCR beta chains appeared to be HLA-restricted, and the HLA associations seemed to be driven largely by CMV exposure. In a later analysis, HLA-associated TCR beta chains showed more clonal expansion and lower generation probabilities than non-associated chains that were equally common. The 87-base-pair reads could not distinguish some IMGT-functional V segments, including TRBV6-2 and TRBV6-3, so those segments were excluded. A further reported finding was that TCR beta sequences accurately predicted the HLA-A and HLA-B alleles for most subjects in the first cohort. Because counts were too low, 15 to 20 rarely observed V segments, including chromosome 9 orphons, were excluded from the earlier analysis of 500 to 700 of the donors. Most TCR sequences were observed very rarely across donors, whereas some public TCRs were present in many individuals. Correlated functional status among segregating V segments might reflect linkage disequilibrium, but an unknown experimental factor could not be ruled out. A later analysis reported that several top co-occurrence clusters appeared linked to parvovirus B19, influenza, CMV and Epstein-Barr virus. In vitro tests confirmed that a few of the cytomegalovirus-associated TCR beta chains recognize cytomegalovirus antigens. Roughly uniform sequencing depth across donors was assumed in presence/absence analyses, although this assumption may not hold. Assigning TCR associations to individual alleles was difficult when HLA alleles, especially DR and DQ, strongly co-occurred. At a false discovery rate of 0.05, a later analysis linked 16,000 or so TCR beta sequences to specific HLA alleles. The authors suggested that the approach could potentially be extended to other disease states and immunological phenotypes. In both the original and validation cohorts, the classifier was reported to diagnose cytomegalovirus status with high specificity and sensitivity. Broadly in line with IMGT annotations, most TCR beta V segments showed up in productive rearrangements about 87% or about 30% of the time in an earlier analysis of several hundred of the donors. Compared with the approximately 670-donor mean, donors in an Asian-associated ancestry cluster had fewer N-insertions in productive TCRs, according to a later genetic analysis. Because HLA typing was missing for some donors at each locus, association tests included only the typed subset. A total of 150 to 200 TCR beta chains were listed by the study as associated with cytomegalovirus. According to a later analysis, TCR association rates differed among HLA loci, with DRB1 alleles showing the most associated TCRs and HLA-C alleles showing the fewest. The only immune exposure information available for the cohort was CMV serostatus. In this cohort, only TCR beta chains were sequenced, and detectable features were limited by the absence of alpha or paired-chain data.

Regarding this clone: The target of this receptor is not known. No much larger clone exists at a distance of one base, and base qualities are not known.

The CDR3 goes from the cysteine to the phenylalanine over 15 residues. This entry keeps only the CDR3 DNA: 45 bases, framed from base 1. The V and J ends are trimmed by 5 bases and 4 bases, leaving 17 bases between them. Per the germline V gene (reference sequence), GTSNPN is the CDR1 and SVGIG is the CDR2. The cohort consisted of some 670 healthy bone marrow donors. Cohort members were all nominally healthy when sampled, although unrecorded immune exposures were likely present. The donor tested CMV seropositive, placing the donor among the 310 or so seropositive members of the cohort. A peripheral blood sample was provided by each donor, and peripheral blood mononuclear cells were used for TCR beta sequencing. The Qiagen DNeasy Blood Extraction Kit was used to extract genomic DNA from the blood cell samples. The method behind the library was the immunoSEQ multiplex PCR assay. For the multiplex PCR, a mixture combining 60 forward primers for TCR Vbeta segments and 13 reverse primers for TCR Jbeta segments was used. The CDR3 region of rearranged TCR beta genes was amplified from genomic DNA by a multiplex PCR assay. Amplified TCR beta libraries were sequenced as 87-base-pair reads on the Illumina HiSeq System. In the paper's pipeline: Across the 640 or so repertoires, a later analysis counted 80 million or so unique TCR beta chains, 9.5 million to 12 million of which were shared by at least two donors. A nearest-neighbor algorithm error-corrected the raw reads and collapsed the reads into unique sequences, merging closely related sequences to remove PCR and sequencing errors. Alignment of CDR3 sequences to IMGT reference sequences was used to assign V, D and J gene segments. For a sequence to be retained, at least a six-nucleotide match to both a V gene segment and a J gene segment was required. A rearrangement counted as productive if the CDR3 had no stop codons and remained in frame with V and J, and every other rearrangement counted as non-productive. CDR3 was defined by IMGT convention, running from the second conserved V-encoded cysteine to the conserved J-encoded phenylalanine. The earlier analysis of 500 to 600 of the donors excluded sequences that lacked an unambiguous match to a single V gene segment. In an earlier analysis of several hundred of the donors, V segments were called functional above 56.7% productive rearrangements and were called segregating when the between-donor standard deviation exceeded 5%. A statistical classification framework was built to diagnose cytomegalovirus status from the catalog of TCR beta chain sequences. In a later analysis, TCR nucleotide sequences were compared against IMGT/GENE-DB human TR gene sequences so that V and J genes could be assigned. The TCRdist pipeline was used in a later analysis to assign CDR3 sequences and most-parsimonious VDJ recombination scenarios. In a later analysis, each TCR beta chain was defined by its CDR3 amino acid sequence together with its V-gene family, and reads without a unique V-gene family were excluded. As a way to deal with suspected cross-contamination and a sequencing artifact, a later analysis dropped over 550 nucleotide sequences that were highly shared and had low generation probability. In a later analysis, a clonal expansion index for each public chain was calculated from normalized within-repertoire ranks of inferred template counts. Generation probabilities in a later analysis came from a VDJ recombination model fitted to out-of-frame rearrangements, and those results were checked against IGoR. A later analysis scored TCR-TCR, TCR-HLA and TCR-CMV co-occurrence with hypergeometric tests, applying a repertoire-size bias correction to TCR pairs. To estimate false discovery rates, a later analysis permuted the HLA or CMV assignments 20 times. In a later analysis, co-occurring TCRs were grouped using DBSCAN, and TCRdist sequence similarity was added for clustering within HLA-allele-positive subsets. Repertoires with fewer than 30,000 or more than 120,000 public chains were left out of co-occurrence clustering, as were five repertoires with anomalous nucleotide sharing. TCRdb carries this immuneACCESS record with in-frame sequences only. Its versions omit some clonotypes, under half of them owing to an unresolved V gene in the studies checked, with the rest unexplained. Clone size and the V and J calls come from that table; the DNA yielded D and trimming. The table for this sample lists roughly 120,000 clones; about four fifths of them were counted only once. Around 3% of the sample rests with the top ten.

This sequence uses TRBV30 and TRBJ2-2; a tentative D call is TRBD1 (5 bases match). The TCR comes from a young woman in good health and CMV-seropositive. What was sequenced was PBMCs. The CDR3 protein: CAWGARGRGTGELFF. The nucleotide sequence reads as follows: TGTGCCTGGGGGGCTAGGGGAAGAGGCACCGGGGAGCTGTTTTTT.